What follows are 14 T cell receptor beta chains derived from one specimen sequenced in a study of T cell responses to AZD1222 COVID-19 vaccine. Libraries were prepared by immunoSEQ multiplex PCR; TCRdb keeps only in-frame clonotypes and omits some of them. The data contain about 180,000 clones, 80% to 90% of them singletons. The sample here was peripheral blood, taken on day 0 of AZD1222 vaccination. The receptor set was obtained from an adult in good health.

The J gene is TRBJ1-6, the V gene TRBV7-3; D is uncertain. The CDR3 spans 14 residues. Germline V gene data show CDR1 as SGHTA and CDR2 as FQGTGA. The ends were cut back, 2 bases at V and 7 bases at J, with 9 bases in the middle. CDR3 in amino acids: CASSLGLSNSPLHF. As DNA, the CDR3 is TGTGCCAGCAGCTTAGGGCTTAGCAATTCACCCCTCCACTTT.

The rearrangement links TRBV28 to TRBJ2-7; tentatively, D is TRBD1 (6 bases). CDR1 and CDR2 from the germline V gene are MDHEN and SYDVKM. The CDR3 is 18 amino acids. V lost 10 bases, J lost 5 bases, and 33 bases lay in between. The CDR3 here is CATYTGHRGRRLTHEQYF. Written as DNA, the CDR3 is TGTGCCACCTACACGGGACACCGAGGGAGAAGGTTAACCCACGAGCAGTACTTC.

The chain is built from TRBV7-3 and TRBJ1-1; D call uncertain. This CDR3 spans 17 amino acids. Trimming left V 5 bases short and J 6 bases short, with 25 bases between. Germline lookup yields CDR1 SGHTA and CDR2 FQGTGA. The CDR3 sequence is CASSPRGADSLISEAFF. CDR3 nucleotide sequence: TGTGCCAGCAGCCCCCGTGGTGCTGACTCCCTTATCTCTGAAGCTTTCTTT.

The chain is built from TRBV3-1 (or the pseudogene TRBV3-2) and TRBJ1-3; no reliable D call. CDR1 is LGHDT and CDR2 is YNNKEL in the germline V gene (reference sequence). This CDR3 has 13 amino acids. The V and J ends lost 4 bases and 4 bases respectively, with 8 bases between them. The CDR3 reads CASSRYPGNTIYF. CDR3 nucleotide sequence: TGTGCCAGCAGCCGGTATCCGGGAAACACCATATATTTT.

This sequence joins TRBV3-1 (or the pseudogene TRBV3-2) and TRBJ2-1; TRBD2 matches 8 bases. Germline V gene lookup returns CDR1 LGHDT and CDR2 YNNKEL (reference sequence). V lost 2 bases to trimming and J lost 5 bases; unmatched junction nucleotides: 5. This CDR3 comprises 15 residues. Written as DNA, the CDR3 is TGTGCCAGCAGCCAACAGCGGGGGCCCCACAATGAGCAGTTCTTC. As protein: CASSQQRGPHNEQFF.

J is TRBJ2-2 and V is TRBV6-1; D remains unclear. V lost 3 bases to trimming and J lost 4 bases, with 12 bases between them. Germline CDR1 and CDR2: MNHNS and SASEGT. The CDR3 is 15 residues long. In nucleotides, the CDR3 is TGTGCCAGCAGTGAGACCGATTACGGCACCGGGGAGCTGTTTTTT. This translates into CASSETDYGTGELFF.

The chain joins TRBV19 to TRBJ2-2, with unresolved D. The germline V and J ends were trimmed by 3 bases and 0 bases, with 8 bases remaining between them. The germline CDR1 and CDR2 sequences are LNHDA and SQIVND (reference sequence). The CDR3 spans 15 residues. This chain's CDR3 is CASSMGPANTGELFF. CDR3 bases: TGTGCCAGTAGTATGGGTCCCGCGAACACCGGGGAGCTGTTTTTT.

The chain employs TRBV6-5 and TRBJ2-7; tentative D call: TRBD1 (5 bases). Germline CDR1 is MNHEY and CDR2 is SVGAGI. The CDR3 consists of 13 residues. The V and J ends lost 6 bases and 5 bases respectively, with 14 bases between them. The CDR3 here is CASSRPLGDEQYF. CDR3 DNA: TGTGCCAGCAGCCGACCCTTAGGGGACGAGCAGTACTTC.

The chain is built from TRBV6-5 and TRBJ2-3, with 14 bases that match TRBD2. V shed 6 bases, J shed 6 bases, and the junction held 5 bases outside the gene matches. The CDR3 contains 15 residues. The germline V gene encodes CDR1 MNHEY and CDR2 SVGAGI. CDR3 in amino acids: CASSATSGGADTQYF. CDR3 nucleotides: TGTGCCAGCAGCGCGACTAGCGGGGGGGCCGATACGCAGTATTTT.

This clone was counted only a few times. This chain uses TRBV4-1 with TRBJ1-6; the D gene is possibly TRBD1 (6 bases). With 0 bases removed from V and 10 bases from J, the gap between germline ends came to 10 bases. Germline CDR1 MGHRA, CDR2 YSYEKL. This CDR3 comprises 14 residues. This chain's CDR3 is CASSQDYRDSPLHF. Written as DNA, the CDR3 is TGCGCCAGCAGCCAAGATTACAGGGACTCACCCCTCCACTTT.

The chain recombines TRBV27 with TRBJ1-6; D is possibly TRBD1 (6 bases). Germline V lookup: CDR1 MNHEY, CDR2 SMNVEV (reference sequence). V was shortened by 5 bases and J by 14 bases, with 19 bases between the two germline ends. The CDR3 is made up of 14 amino acids. The CDR3 bases are TGTGCCAGCAGTCCCGGACAGTGGTGGATGGCCCTCCACTTT. Translation: CASSPGQWWMALHF.

This chain uses TRBV10-3 with TRBJ2-1, with 15 bases matching TRBD2. Looked up from germline, CDR1 is ENHRY and CDR2 is SYGVKD. CDR3 length: 18 amino acids. The ends lost 2 bases at V and 3 bases at J; junction bases unmatched: 5. CDR3 DNA: TGTGCCATCAGTGAGCGGACTAGCGGGGGGGCCGTCTACAATGAGCAGTTCTTC. Its translation: CAISERTSGGAVYNEQFF.

V usage is TRBV6-6 and J usage is TRBJ2-1; D gene ambiguous. This CDR3 comprises 14 residues. CDR1 is MNHNY and CDR2 is SVGAGI in the germline V gene (reference sequence). V was cut by 2 bases and J by 5 bases, with 10 bases left in between. CDR3 nucleotide sequence: TGTGCCAGCAGTTACATCGGGCCCGACAATGAGCAGTTCTTC. Protein: CASSYIGPDNEQFF.

CDR3 residues: CASSLELSGAPLHF. CDR3 nucleotide sequence: TGCGCCAGCAGCTTGGAGCTTTCTGGGGCACCCCTCCACTTT. The chain employs TRBV5-1 and TRBJ1-6; D is uncertain. Germline assignment: CDR1 SGHRS and CDR2 YFSETQ. Trimming removed 0 bases from V and 11 bases from J, with 12 bases in between. The CDR3 sequence is 14 residues long.